The following is a T cell receptor beta chain sequence with its context. Antigen specificity is unknown. Researchers prepared the TRB cDNA libraries using 5' RACE with UMI labels. TCRdb reprocessed the 5' RACE reads and keeps a single row for each CDR3 protein, giving no DNA. The repertoire shows 70,000 to 95,000 distinct CDR3 sequences; the top ten hold 1.5% to 2%. The CDR3 is 14 amino acids. Germline V lookup: CDR1 SGHRS, CDR2 YFSETQ. The sample comes from a study of CXCR3-negative and CXCR3-positive naive CD8 T cells. Study conclusions and caveats: TRB CDR3s of CXCR3-positive naive cells were more hydrophobic than those of CXCR3-negative naive cells. Post-cryopreservation CXCR3 expression was partly diminished, and the bulk of assays employed fresh PBMCs.

Definition of naive CD8+ T cells rested on a CD45RO-CCR7+CD27+CD95- profile. Specimen: naive CXCR3- CD8+ T cells from blood. This sample's subset: CD45RO-CCR7+CD27+CD95- naive CD8+ T cells lacking CXCR3 (TNR3-). This clonotype was obtained from a human donor in good health. Some clones in this sample may be carry-over from other donors' samples. The J gene is TRBJ2-7, the V gene TRBV5-1. CDR3: CASSLEGNPYEQYF.